One TCR beta chain is described in this entry. Repertoires were generated with immunoSEQ multiplex PCR, while TCRdb's copy carries only in-frame clones and drops some. Of 65,000 to 70,000 clones in the sample, more than 85% are singletons; the top ten hold about an eighth. The data belong to a study of blood T cell repertoires in COVID-19. Study background: There were acute and convalescent COVID-19 samples, and they came from the United States, Italy and Spain. PBMCs, B-cell-depleted T cells, or T cells provided the cDNA or gDNA that made up the material.

CDR1 SGHTA and CDR2 FQGTGA come from the germline V gene. The CDR3 covers 16 residues. V lost 5 bases to trimming and J lost 6 bases; unmatched junction nucleotides: 10. Material: peripheral blood. V and J are TRBV7-3 and TRBJ2-3; TRBD1 matches 11 bases. This TCR was sampled from a human donor with active COVID-19. The donor label of this sample is uncertain. CDR3 region: CASSKTRDRGADTQYF. CDR3 DNA: TGTGCCAGCAGCAAGACCCGGGACAGGGGGGCGGATACGCAGTATTTT.